What follows are 14 T cell receptor beta chains derived from one specimen sequenced in a study of CD8 T cells in ankylosing spondylitis. One entry per CDR3 protein, called by TCRdb with MiXCR from the 5' RACE reads. The sample lists about 260,000 distinct CDR3 sequences; roughly 25% were seen once. Sequencing was carried out using blood, either unsorted or a sorted T cell fraction (not recorded which). The receptors stem from a male donor with ankylosing spondylitis or in good health (not recorded which).

The chain combines TRBV4-2 with TRBJ2-1, with D perhaps assigned TRBD1 or TRBD2 (5 bases each). V lost 0 bases, J lost 6 bases, and 12 bases lay in between. From germline, CDR1 is LGHNA and CDR2 YNFKEQ. The CDR3 length is 15 residues. CDR3 DNA sequence: TGTGCCAGCAGCCAAGATCCCTCGAGGGGCAATGAGCAGTTCTTC. It yields the protein CASSQDPSRGNEQFF.

This clonotype was seen only a few times. This chain uses TRBV9 with TRBJ1-6; tentatively, D is TRBD1 (5 bases). The length of the CDR3 is 15 residues. CDR1 SGDLS and CDR2 YYNGEE come from the germline V gene. V was trimmed by 0 bases and J by 10 bases, leaving 14 bases between them. CDR3 in DNA: TGTGCCAGCAGCGTAGCCCAGGGATTGGGGTCACCCCTCCACTTT. This gives the protein CASSVAQGLGSPLHF.

The gene calls are TRBV5-5 and TRBJ2-5; 7 bases align to TRBD1. V lost 4 bases to trimming and J lost 2 bases; unmatched junction nucleotides: 5. This CDR3 has 14 residues. CDR1 is SGHKS, CDR2 YYEKEE, per germline (reference sequence). The CDR3 reads CASSETGYQETQYF. The DNA of the CDR3 is TGTGCCAGCAGCGAGACAGGGTATCAAGAGACCCAGTACTTC.

The chain combines TRBV18 with TRBJ1-4; no clear D gene. The CDR3 is 15 residues long. V was shortened by 3 bases and J by 6 bases, with 14 bases between the two germline ends. The V gene's germline CDR1 is KGHSH and CDR2 LQKENI. CDR3 in amino acids: CASSPAGVTYEKLFF. The CDR3 DNA follows: TGTGCCAGCTCACCCGCTGGCGTAACCTATGAAAAACTGTTTTTT.

The rearrangement uses TRBV29-1 and TRBJ2-2, with 7 bases aligning to TRBD1. The CDR3 consists of 15 residues. From germline, CDR1 is SQVTM and CDR2 ANQGSEA. V was clipped by 6 bases and J by 2 bases; unmatched bases: 9. The CDR3 region is CSVQRDSLNTGELFF. CDR3 nucleotides: TGCAGCGTGCAGAGGGACAGCCTAAACACCGGGGAGCTGTTTTTT.

A few counts support this clonotype. J is TRBJ2-3 and V is TRBV9, with TRBD2 identical over 9 bases. Trimming at V came to 3 bases and at J to 1 base, leaving 3 bases not matched to a gene. This CDR3 region has 15 residues. Germline lookup yields CDR1 SGDLS and CDR2 YYNGEE. The CDR3 DNA is TGTGCCAGCAGCGAGCGGGGGGTGGGCACAGATACGCAGTATTTT. Translating gives CASSERGVGTDTQYF.

This clonotype was observed many times. The chain couples TRBV20-1 to TRBJ1-1, with unresolved D. The CDR3 totals 14 residues. The germline V and J ends were trimmed by 0 bases and 3 bases, with 11 bases remaining between them. Germline values: CDR1 DFQATT, CDR2 SNEGSKA (reference sequence). CDR3 DNA sequence: TGCAGTGCTAGAGAGAGCCACGGACACACTGAAGCTTTCTTT. The encoded protein is CSARESHGHTEAFF.

This clonotype was recorded once. The chain employs TRBV9 and TRBJ2-5; D call uncertain. Germline V gene sequence: CDR1 SGDLS, CDR2 YYNGEE. V lost 4 bases, J lost 2 bases, and 18 bases lay in between. The CDR3 sequence is 16 residues long. CDR3 residues: CASSPNPTALQETQYF. CDR3 sequence (DNA): TGTGCCAGCAGCCCAAATCCTACGGCACTGCAAGAGACCCAGTACTTC.

The chain employs TRBV7-3 and TRBJ2-7; tentatively, D is TRBD2 (5 bases). CDR3 size: 12 residues. V lost 0 bases to trimming and J lost 6 bases, with 6 bases between them. CDR1 and CDR2 from the germline V gene are SGHTA and FQGTGA. The CDR3 bases are TGTGCCAGCAGCTTAACAGGAGGCGAGCAGTACTTC. It yields the protein CASSLTGGEQYF. Supplemented by reference TRBV7-3 and TRBJ2-7, the full variable domain reads GAGVSQTPSNKVTEKGKYVELRCDPISGHTALYWYRQSLGQGPEFLIYFQGTGAADDSGLPNDRFFAVRPEGSVSTLKIQRTERGDSAVYLCASSLTGGEQYFGPGTRLTVT.

This clonotype was picked up many times. The chain joins TRBV20-1 to TRBJ2-3, with TRBD1 matching 7 bases. CDR1 DFQATT and CDR2 SNEGSKA come from the germline V gene (reference sequence). This CDR3 comprises 14 residues. V lost 4 bases, J lost 2 bases, and 6 bases stayed unmatched. The DNA of the CDR3 is TGCAGTGCTACGACAGGGAGTTTCACAGATACGCAGTATTTT. It codes for CSATTGSFTDTQYF.

In this sample, this clonotype turned up many times. The rearrangement links TRBV20-1 to TRBJ1-6; D unclear. The CDR3 is 13 amino acids. Germline V gene lookup returns CDR1 DFQATT and CDR2 SNEGSKA (reference sequence). Trimming cost V 1 base and J 9 bases, with 10 bases left between them. The CDR3 region has the DNA TGCAGTGCTAGAGGGGGATACGTTTCACCCCTCCACTTT. Translation gives CSARGGYVSPLHF.

This clonotype was recorded many times. V and J are TRBV20-1 and TRBJ1-5; TRBD1 agrees at 10 bases. The CDR3 has 15 amino acids. V was clipped by 2 bases and J by 7 bases; unmatched bases: 8. Germline CDR1 is DFQATT and CDR2 is SNEGSKA (reference sequence). The CDR3 region has the DNA TGCAGTGCTAGATCAGGGACAGGGGATGGCCAGCCCCAGCATTTT. It specifies CSARSGTGDGQPQHF.

This chain joins TRBV20-1 and TRBJ1-2; weak D call: TRBD1 (5 bases). Germline lookup yields CDR1 DFQATT and CDR2 SNEGSKA (reference sequence). V lost 0 bases, J lost 6 bases, and 11 bases lay in between. The CDR3 is 13 amino acids. The CDR3 nucleotides read TGCAGTGCTAGAGATGACAGAGAGGATGGCTACACCTTC. It encodes CSARDDREDGYTF.

In its sample, this clonotype was seen a few times. The rearrangement uses TRBV29-1 and TRBJ2-1, with 7 bases aligning to TRBD1. The CDR3 totals 14 residues. Germline V gene lookup returns CDR1 SQVTM and CDR2 ANQGSEA. V lost 2 bases, J lost 9 bases, and 10 bases stayed unmatched. CDR3 sequence: CSVEWGPRTGEQFF. The CDR3, as DNA: TGCAGCGTTGAATGGGGTCCCCGGACAGGTGAGCAGTTCTTC.